The clone carrying this TCR beta chain was counted between two and nine times. The whole isolated RNA underwent reverse transcription, so sequencing captured expressed TCRB transcripts. An average of around 3.9 million reads was obtained for naive, central memory and regulatory T cell samples. Using immunoSEQ multiplex PCR, the repertoire was profiled, and TCRdb retains in-frame clones only, with some absent. The sample shows roughly 400,000 clones, approximately 13% of them seen only once. V lost 3 bases to trimming and J lost 4 bases; unmatched junction nucleotides: 18. The CDR3 runs 18 residues. CDR1 and CDR2 from the germline V gene are GTSNPN and SVGIG (reference sequence). The data originate from a study of beta chain features in type 1 diabetes.

V usage is TRBV30 and J usage is TRBJ1-2; 9 positions match TRBD1. Sequenced input: naive CD4+ T cells from blood. This receptor was obtained from a man in his thirties or forties in good health. The CDR3 loop reads CAWSHYLRKDRGGYGYTF. The CDR3 nucleotides are TGTGCCTGGAGCCATTATCTACGCAAGGACAGGGGCGGCTATGGCTACACCTTC.